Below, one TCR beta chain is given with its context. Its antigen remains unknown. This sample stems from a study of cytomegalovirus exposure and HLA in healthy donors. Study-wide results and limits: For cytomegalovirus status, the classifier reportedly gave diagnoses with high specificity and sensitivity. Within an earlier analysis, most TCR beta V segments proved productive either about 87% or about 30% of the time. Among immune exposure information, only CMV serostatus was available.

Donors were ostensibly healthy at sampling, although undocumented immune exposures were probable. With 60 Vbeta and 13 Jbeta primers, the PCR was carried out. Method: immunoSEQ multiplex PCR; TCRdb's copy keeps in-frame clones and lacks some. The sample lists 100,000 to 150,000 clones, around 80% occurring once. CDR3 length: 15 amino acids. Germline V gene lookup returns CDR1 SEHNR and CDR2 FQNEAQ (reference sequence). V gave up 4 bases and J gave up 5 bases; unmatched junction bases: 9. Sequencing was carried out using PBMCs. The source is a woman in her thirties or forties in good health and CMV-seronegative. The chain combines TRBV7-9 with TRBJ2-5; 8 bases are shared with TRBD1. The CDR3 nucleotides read TGTGCCAGCAGCTCCCTCCAGGGGGCGCGGGAGACCCAGTACTTC. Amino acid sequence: CASSSLQGARETQYF.